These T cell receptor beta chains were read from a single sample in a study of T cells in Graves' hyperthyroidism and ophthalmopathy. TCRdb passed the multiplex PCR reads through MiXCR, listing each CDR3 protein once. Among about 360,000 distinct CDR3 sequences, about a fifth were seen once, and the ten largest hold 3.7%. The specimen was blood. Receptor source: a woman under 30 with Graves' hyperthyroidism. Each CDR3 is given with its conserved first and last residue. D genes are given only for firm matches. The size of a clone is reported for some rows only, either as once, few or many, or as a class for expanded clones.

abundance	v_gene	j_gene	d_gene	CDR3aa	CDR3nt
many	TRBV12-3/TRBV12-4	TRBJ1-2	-	CASDLKGESYGYTF	TGTGCCAGCGATTTGAAGGGGGAGTCCTATGGCTACACCTTC
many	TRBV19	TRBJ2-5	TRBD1	CASNGWGQGQETQYF	TGTGCCAGTAATGGTTGGGGACAGGGACAAGAGACCCAGTACTTC
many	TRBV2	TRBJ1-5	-	CASSVTGQPQHF	TGTGCCAGCAGTGTCACAGGGCAGCCCCAGCATTTT
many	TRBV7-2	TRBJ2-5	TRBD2	CASSPQAGNQETQYF	TGTGCCAGCAGCCCCCAAGCGGGGAACCAAGAGACCCAGTACTTC
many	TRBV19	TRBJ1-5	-	CASGRTLSNQPQHF	TGTGCCAGTGGTAGGACGCTCAGCAATCAGCCCCAGCATTTT
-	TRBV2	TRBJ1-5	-	CASSGRGDSNQPQHF	TGTGCCAGCAGCGGGCGCGGAGATAGCAATCAGCCCCAGCATTTT
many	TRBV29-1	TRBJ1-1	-	CSFRTMNTEAFF	TGCAGCTTCAGGACAATGAACACTGAAGCTTTCTTT
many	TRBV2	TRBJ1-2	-	CASGGGLTYGYTF	TGTGCCAGCGGAGGGGGGCTGACCTATGGCTACACCTTC
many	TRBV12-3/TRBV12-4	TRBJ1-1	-	CASTPGRSWGFGAFF	TGTGCCAGCACCCCTGGTCGGTCATGGGGGTTTGGAGCTTTCTTT
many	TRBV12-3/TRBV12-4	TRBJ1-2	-	CASSPGCYGYTF	TGTGCCAGCAGTCCCGGATGCTATGGCTACACCTTC
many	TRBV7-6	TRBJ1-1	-	CASSLEAQLNTEAFF	TGTGCCAGCAGCTTAGAGGCACAACTGAACACTGAAGCTTTCTTT
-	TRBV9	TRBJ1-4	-	CASSVMGQGEKLFF	TGTGCCAGCAGCGTGATGGGGCAGGGTGAAAAACTGTTTTTT
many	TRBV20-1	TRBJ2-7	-	CSASDKYYEQYF	TGCAGTGCTTCGGACAAATACTACGAGCAGTACTTC
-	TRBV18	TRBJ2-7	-	CASSPTARYSYEQYF	TGTGCCAGCTCACCAACTGCAAGGTACTCCTACGAGCAGTACTTC
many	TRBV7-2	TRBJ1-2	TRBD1	CASTAGGRRYYGYTF	TGTGCCAGCACCGCAGGGGGCAGGCGCTACTATGGCTACACCTTC
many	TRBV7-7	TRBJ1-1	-	CASSLDEGAEAFF	TGTGCTAGCAGCTTAGACGAGGGAGCTGAAGCTTTCTTT
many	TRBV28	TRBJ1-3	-	CASLAGARRESSGNTIYF	TGTGCCAGTTTGGCGGGAGCCAGGCGGGAAAGCTCTGGAAACACCATATATTTT
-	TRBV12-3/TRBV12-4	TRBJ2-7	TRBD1	CASSFPDRGNEQYF	TGTGCCAGCAGTTTTCCGGACAGGGGAAACGAGCAGTACTTC
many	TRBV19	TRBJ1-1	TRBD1	CASSVYRGGDTEAFF	TGTGCCAGTAGTGTCTACAGGGGAGGCGACACTGAAGCTTTCTTT
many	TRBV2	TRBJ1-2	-	CASSEAPGTHYGYTF	TGTGCCAGCAGTGAAGCACCGGGAACGCACTATGGCTACACCTTC
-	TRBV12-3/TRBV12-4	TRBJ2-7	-	CASSPGAGEGYEQYF	TGTGCCAGCAGTCCCGGGGCAGGGGAAGGCTACGAGCAGTACTTC
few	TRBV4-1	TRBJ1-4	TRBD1	CASSPGGGREKLFF	TGCGCCAGCAGCCCAGGGGGAGGGCGTGAAAAACTGTTTTTT
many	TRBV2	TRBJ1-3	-	CASMTSDPSGNTIYF	TGTGCCAGCATGACCTCGGACCCCTCTGGAAACACCATATATTTT
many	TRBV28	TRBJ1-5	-	CASSDRPYLAGNQPQHF	TGTGCCAGCAGTGACAGACCCTACCTAGCGGGCAATCAGCCCCAGCATTTT
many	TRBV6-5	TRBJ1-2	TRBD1	CASSYSGTEGTYGYTF	TGTGCCAGCAGCTACTCCGGGACAGAGGGAACTTATGGCTACACCTTC
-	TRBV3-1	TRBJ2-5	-	CASSQTRIAETQYF	TGTGCCAGCAGCCAAACAAGGATAGCGGAGACCCAGTACTTC
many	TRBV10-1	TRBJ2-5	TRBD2	CASSDPGLAGETQYF	TGCGCCAGCAGTGATCCCGGACTAGCGGGAGAGACCCAGTACTTC
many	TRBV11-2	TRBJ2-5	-	CASSLGTVKETQYF	TGTGCCAGCAGCTTAGGGACAGTAAAAGAGACCCAGTACTTC
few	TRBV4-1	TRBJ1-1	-	CASRNRVTEAFF	TGCGCCAGCAGAAACCGAGTCACTGAAGCTTTCTTT
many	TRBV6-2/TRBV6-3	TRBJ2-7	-	CASRPTASYEQYF	TGTGCCAGCAGGCCGACAGCCTCCTACGAGCAGTACTTC
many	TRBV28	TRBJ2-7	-	CASRLGTPFDGAEQYF	TGTGCCAGCAGACTGGGGACACCCTTCGACGGGGCCGAGCAGTACTTC
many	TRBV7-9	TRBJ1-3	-	CASSLAGRGSGNTIYF	TGTGCCAGCAGCTTAGCGGGCCGGGGATCTGGAAACACCATATATTTT
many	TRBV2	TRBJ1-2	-	CAIKGFGDGYTF	TGTGCCATCAAAGGATTCGGAGATGGCTACACCTTC
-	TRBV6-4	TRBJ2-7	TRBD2	CASSETSGVTYEQYF	TGTGCCAGCAGTGAGACTAGCGGGGTTACCTACGAGCAGTACTTC
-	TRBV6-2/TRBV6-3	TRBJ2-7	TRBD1	CASSYSTPVTGGEQYF	TGTGCCAGCAGTTACTCGACCCCCGTGACAGGGGGCGAGCAGTACTTC
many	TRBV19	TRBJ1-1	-	CASTPMTGGFGAFF	TGTGCCAGTACCCCCATGACCGGGGGGTTCGGAGCTTTCTTT
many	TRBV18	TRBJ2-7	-	CASSPRNSYEQYF	TGTGCCAGCTCACCCCGTAACTCCTACGAGCAGTACTTC
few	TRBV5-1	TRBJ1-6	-	CASSLDPGGSYNSPLHF	TGCGCCAGCAGCTTGGATCCGGGAGGGTCCTATAATTCACCCCTCCACTTT
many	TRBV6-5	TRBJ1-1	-	CASSYSTFFARTEAFF	TGTGCCAGCAGTTACTCAACCTTCTTTGCAAGGACTGAAGCTTTCTTT
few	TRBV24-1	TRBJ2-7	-	CATSDFYTGTYEQYF	TGTGCCACCAGTGATTTTTATACAGGAACCTACGAGCAGTACTTC
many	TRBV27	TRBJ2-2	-	CASKDISNTGELFF	TGTGCCAGCAAAGATATCTCGAACACCGGGGAGCTGTTTTTT
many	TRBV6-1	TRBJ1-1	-	CASSERVNTEAFF	TGTGCCAGCAGTGAGCGTGTGAACACTGAAGCTTTCTTT
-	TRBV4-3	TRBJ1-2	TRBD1	CASSLRQGEYGYTF	TGCGCCAGCAGCCTCCGACAGGGGGAATATGGCTACACCTTC
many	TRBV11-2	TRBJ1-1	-	CASSLAPEGTEAFF	TGTGCCAGCAGCTTAGCCCCCGAGGGGACTGAAGCTTTCTTT
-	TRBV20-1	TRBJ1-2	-	CSAPDRPTGGGYTF	TGCAGTGCCCCAGACAGGCCCACTGGGGGCGGCTACACCTTC
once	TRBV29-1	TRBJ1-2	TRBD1	CSVEDGQGNYGYTF	TGCAGCGTTGAGGATGGACAGGGGAACTATGGCTACACCTTC
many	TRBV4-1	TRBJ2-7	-	CASSQDRASYEQYF	TGCGCCAGCAGCCAAGATCGGGCGTCCTACGAGCAGTACTTC
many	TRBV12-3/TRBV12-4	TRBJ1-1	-	CASSLLGANTEAFF	TGTGCCAGCAGTTTACTGGGGGCGAACACTGAAGCTTTCTTT
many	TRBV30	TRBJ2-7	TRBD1	CAWSGLMTGYEQYF	TGTGCCTGGAGTGGGCTCATGACAGGGTACGAGCAGTACTTC
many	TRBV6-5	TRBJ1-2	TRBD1	CASSPRTGRGGYTF	TGTGCCAGCAGTCCCAGGACAGGGCGAGGTGGCTACACCTTC
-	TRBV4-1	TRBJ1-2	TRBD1	CASSQNPRDRLYGYTF	TGCGCCAGCAGCCAAAACCCCCGGGACAGGCTGTATGGCTACACCTTC
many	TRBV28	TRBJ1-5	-	CASTKAGVEQPQHF	TGTGCCAGCACCAAAGCGGGGGTTGAGCAGCCCCAGCATTTT
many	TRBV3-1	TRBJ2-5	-	CASSQDYETQYF	TGTGCCAGCAGCCAAGATTACGAGACCCAGTACTTC
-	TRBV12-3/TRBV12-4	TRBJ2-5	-	CASSGDFGTQYF	TGTGCCAGCAGTGGGGACTTCGGGACCCAGTACTTC
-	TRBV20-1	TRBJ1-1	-	CSARGKAGRETEAFF	TGCAGTGCTCGGGGGAAGGCAGGGAGGGAAACTGAAGCTTTCTTT
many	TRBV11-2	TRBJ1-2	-	CASSSPRAGGYTF	TGTGCCAGCAGCTCCCCGAGGGCAGGAGGCTACACCTTC
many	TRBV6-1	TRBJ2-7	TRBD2	CASASPGGGYEQYF	TGTGCCAGCGCCTCGCCGGGGGGGGGTTACGAGCAGTACTTC